The clone carrying this T cell receptor (beta chain) was recorded many times. Its target is not known. Arm-PCR of CDR3 regions with iRepertoire HTBI primers generated TCR beta libraries. TCRdb analysed the multiplex PCR reads with MiXCR anew, one entry per CDR3 protein. Altogether about 430,000 distinct CDR3 sequences are present, over 14% being singletons, with the ten largest covering about 7.6%. Noted time point: newly diagnosed GD, antithyroid drugs for less than 3 months. Construction of the TCR library relied on RNA isolated from PBMCs. Doctors identified Graves' disease using the American Thyroid Association guidelines. V was shortened by 5 bases and J by 0 bases, with 20 bases between the two germline ends. This CDR3 has 17 residues. The V gene's germline CDR1 is DFQATT and CDR2 SNEGSKA (reference sequence). The sample belongs to a study of regulatory T cells in long-lasting Graves disease. Broader study findings: Those with persistent disease had in common more public clonotypes (roughly 3,000) than new patients (approximately 890).

This same sample was also part of a study on T cells in Graves' hyperthyroidism and ophthalmopathy. This second study says: A first-round RT-PCR of the TCR CDR3 used the HTBI primer set.

The receptor was derived from a woman aged 35 to 49 with Graves disease. This sequence joins TRBV20-1 and TRBJ2-1; D possibly corresponds to TRBD2 (6 bases). The specimen comprised peripheral blood mononuclear cells (PBMCs), sampled at new diagnosis, from a patient treated with antithyroid drugs. The CDR3 sequence is CSAASDLAPNSYNEQFF. CDR3 sequence (DNA): TGCAGTGCTGCATCAGACCTAGCGCCGAACTCCTACAATGAGCAGTTCTTC.